A selection of T cell receptor beta chains follows, all from one sample in a study of shared clonotypes between healthy human individuals. Repertoires were generated with immunoSEQ multiplex PCR, while TCRdb's copy carries only in-frame clones and drops some. The data show about 1 million clones, with approximately 70% seen just once and about 1.5% held by the top ten. The specimen sequenced was memory CD4+ T cells sorted from blood. The receptor set was obtained from a man younger than 35 in good health. CDR3s include the opening cysteine and the closing phenylalanine or tryptophan. The D gene is left open where the match is weak. Part of the rows lack a size; the others show once, few, many or a class for expanded clones.

size: .; V: TRBV7-3; J: TRBJ1-1; D: .; DNA: TGTGCCAGCAGCTTAAGGGCGGTGAACACTGAAGCTTTCTTT; CDR3: CASSLRAVNTEAFF
size: .; V: TRBV5-1; J: TRBJ2-3; D: .; DNA: TGCGCCAGCAGCGGTGGGAGGACTACCACAGATACGCAGTATTTT; CDR3: CASSGGRTTTDTQYF
size: .; V: TRBV15; J: TRBJ1-3; D: .; DNA: TGTGCCACCAGCAGAGATGGGGGGCCTGGAAACACCATATATTTT; CDR3: CATSRDGGPGNTIYF
size: .; V: TRBV6-6; J: TRBJ2-7; D: TRBD1; DNA: TGTGCCAGCAGTTCTTGGGACAGGATGTGGGAGCAGTACTTC; CDR3: CASSSWDRMWEQYF
size: .; V: TRBV28; J: TRBJ1-1; D: .; DNA: TGTGCCAGCAGTGATCCACAGGTGTTT; CDR3: CASSDPQVF
size: .; V: TRBV5-4; J: TRBJ1-1; D: TRBD1; DNA: TGTGCCAGCAGCTTCGACAGGGGTGCTATTGGAGCTTTCTTT; CDR3: CASSFDRGAIGAFF
size: few; V: TRBV7-9; J: TRBJ1-1; D: TRBD1; DNA: TGTGCCAGCAGACGTCCAGGGGGCAACACTGAAGCTTTCTTT; CDR3: CASRRPGGNTEAFF
size: .; V: TRBV5-1; J: TRBJ2-3; D: .; DNA: TGCGCCAGCAGCTTGGGGCAGCATTTTAGCACAGATACGCAGTATTTT; CDR3: CASSLGQHFSTDTQYF
size: .; V: TRBV18; J: TRBJ1-3; D: .; DNA: TGTGCCAGCTCACCACCGACCTCTGGAAACACCATATATTTT; CDR3: CASSPPTSGNTIYF
size: .; V: TRBV19; J: TRBJ1-4; D: .; DNA: TGTGCCAGTAGTACCACAGGGACTGAAAAACTGTTTTTT; CDR3: CASSTTGTEKLFF
size: .; V: TRBV5-1; J: TRBJ2-7; D: .; DNA: TGCGCCAGCAGGTTGGCGACGAGCTCCTACGAGCAGTACTTC; CDR3: CASRLATSSYEQYF
size: many; V: TRBV11-2; J: TRBJ2-3; D: TRBD1; DNA: TGTGCCAGCAGCCCCGGGACAGGGGCCACAGATACGCAGTATTTT; CDR3: CASSPGTGATDTQYF
size: once; V: TRBV19; J: TRBJ2-3; D: TRBD1; DNA: TGTGCCAGTTCCACGGGACAGACTAGCACAGATACGCAGTATTTT; CDR3: CASSTGQTSTDTQYF
size: .; V: TRBV6-1; J: TRBJ1-5; D: TRBD1; DNA: TGTGCCAGCAGTGTTACAGGGGGCCGCCAGCCCCAGCATTTT; CDR3: CASSVTGGRQPQHF
size: few; V: TRBV2; J: TRBJ2-3; D: .; DNA: TGTGCCAGCAGTGAAGAGGATACGCAGTATTTT; CDR3: CASSEEDTQYF
size: .; V: TRBV30; J: TRBJ1-5; D: .; DNA: TGTGCCTGGGGCTATAGCAATCAGCCCCAGCATTTT; CDR3: CAWGYSNQPQHF
size: .; V: TRBV19; J: TRBJ2-7; D: TRBD1; DNA: TGTGCCAGTGCCTCTGGACAGGGGATCGGCGAGCAGTACTTC; CDR3: CASASGQGIGEQYF
size: many; V: TRBV6-6; J: TRBJ2-1; D: TRBD2; DNA: TGTGCCAGCAATGGCGGGGGGTACTACAATGAGCAGTTCTTC; CDR3: CASNGGGYYNEQFF
size: .; V: TRBV6-5; J: TRBJ2-1; D: .; DNA: TGTGCCAGCAGTTATCTCGGGGAGCAGTTCTTC; CDR3: CASSYLGEQFF
size: .; V: TRBV5-6; J: TRBJ2-7; D: TRBD2; DNA: TGTGCCAGCAGTCTGACTAGCGGGTTGTCCTACGAGCAGTACTTC; CDR3: CASSLTSGLSYEQYF
size: .; V: TRBV5-1; J: TRBJ2-2; D: TRBD1; DNA: TGCGCCAGCAACCAGGGGGCCGGGGAGCTGTTTTTT; CDR3: CASNQGAGELFF
size: .; V: TRBV18; J: TRBJ2-3; D: .; DNA: TGTGCCAGCTCACCAGCCCCGGGAGGGGGCATGACAGATACGCAGTATTTT; CDR3: CASSPAPGGGMTDTQYF
size: .; V: TRBV13; J: TRBJ2-1; D: TRBD2; DNA: TGTGCCAGCAGCTTGGGCGAGCTAGCGGCAAGCTACAATGAGCAGTTCTTC; CDR3: CASSLGELAASYNEQFF
size: .; V: TRBV5-1; J: TRBJ2-1; D: .; DNA: TGCGCCAGCAGAGGGAACACCTACAATGAGCAGTTCTTC; CDR3: CASRGNTYNEQFF
size: .; V: TRBV10-1; J: TRBJ1-5; D: .; DNA: TGCGCCAGCAGTGGGGACCGTAATCAGCCCCAGCATTTT; CDR3: CASSGDRNQPQHF
size: .; V: TRBV29-1; J: TRBJ2-2; D: TRBD2; DNA: TGCAGCGTGATACGGGGGGGAAGCACCGGGGAGCTGTTTTTT; CDR3: CSVIRGGSTGELFF
size: .; V: TRBV5-8; J: TRBJ1-5; D: .; DNA: TGTGCCAGCAGCTTGGCTCAGCCCCAGCATTTT; CDR3: CASSLAQPQHF
size: .; V: TRBV27; J: TRBJ1-5; D: .; DNA: TGTGCCAGCAGTTTACGCAGGGGCGGCAATCAGCCCCAGCATTTT; CDR3: CASSLRRGGNQPQHF
size: .; V: TRBV5-1; J: TRBJ2-5; D: .; DNA: TGCGCCAGCAGCTTGGTTAACGACCGCCAAGAGACCCAGTACTTC; CDR3: CASSLVNDRQETQYF
size: .; V: TRBV7-8; J: TRBJ1-5; D: TRBD1; DNA: TGTGCCAGCAGCTTAGGAGGGGGCGAAGAGCCCCAGCATTTT; CDR3: CASSLGGGEEPQHF
size: once; V: TRBV20-1; J: TRBJ2-7; D: .; DNA: TGCAGTGCTAGAGTCTACGAGCAGTACTTC; CDR3: CSARVYEQYF
size: .; V: TRBV18; J: TRBJ2-2; D: .; DNA: TGTGCCAGCTCACCACAGGGAACCGGGGAGCTGTTTTTT; CDR3: CASSPQGTGELFF
size: .; V: TRBV7-3; J: TRBJ2-3; D: .; DNA: TGTGCCAGCAGCCTTGGGTCCCTCAGATGGGCAGATACGCAGTATTTT; CDR3: CASSLGSLRWADTQYF
size: .; V: TRBV19; J: TRBJ2-4; D: .; DNA: TGTGCCAGTAGTACCACTCAGAACCAAGGAAACATTCAGTACTTC; CDR3: CASSTTQNQGNIQYF
size: .; V: TRBV9; J: TRBJ2-7; D: TRBD2; DNA: TGTGCCAGCAGCGCAGCCCCCGCGGGAGGTTCGTACGAGCAGTACTTC; CDR3: CASSAAPAGGSYEQYF
size: .; V: TRBV9; J: TRBJ2-7; D: .; DNA: TGTGCCAGCAGCGTAGGCGAGGGGAGAAACAACGAGCAGTACTTC; CDR3: CASSVGEGRNNEQYF
size: .; V: TRBV19; J: TRBJ2-5; D: TRBD1; DNA: TGTGCCAGCGGGACAGGGGGAGAGACCCAGTACTTC; CDR3: CASGTGGETQYF
size: .; V: TRBV6-5; J: TRBJ2-5; D: TRBD2; DNA: TGTGCCAGCAGTCCACGGGTAGCGGGGGCGAAGACCCAGTACTTC; CDR3: CASSPRVAGAKTQYF
size: once; V: TRBV6-4; J: TRBJ2-2; D: TRBD2; DNA: TGTGCCAGCAGCCGATCGGGAGGGACCGGGGAGCTGTTTTTT; CDR3: CASSRSGGTGELFF
size: .; V: TRBV6-5; J: TRBJ2-1; D: TRBD2; DNA: TGTGCCAGCAGTCTAGCGGGAGGTATCAATGAGCAGTTCTTC; CDR3: CASSLAGGINEQFF
size: .; V: TRBV2; J: TRBJ2-7; D: TRBD1; DNA: TGTGCCAGCAGTTTGAGAGGGGGCGCGTCTCACGAGCAGTACTTC; CDR3: CASSLRGGASHEQYF
size: .; V: TRBV2; J: TRBJ2-7; D: .; DNA: TGTGCCAGCAGTGAGTGGAGCTCCTACGAGCAGTACTTC; CDR3: CASSEWSSYEQYF
size: few; V: TRBV10-3; J: TRBJ2-3; D: .; DNA: TGTGCCATCAGTGGACATACGGGCACAGATACGCAGTATTTT; CDR3: CAISGHTGTDTQYF
size: .; V: TRBV28; J: TRBJ2-3; D: TRBD2; DNA: TGTGCCAGCAGTTTCGCGGGGGAAAGAACAGATACGCAGTATTTT; CDR3: CASSFAGERTDTQYF
size: .; V: TRBV9; J: TRBJ2-1; D: TRBD2; DNA: TGTGCCAGCAGCGGGGGACTAGCGGGAGGTAGAGGGTTCTATAATGAGCAGTTCTTC; CDR3: CASSGGLAGGRGFYNEQFF
size: .; V: TRBV11-2; J: TRBJ1-1; D: .; DNA: TGTGCCAGCGCGAGAGGGGACCACCAACGGGGCACTGAAGCTTTCTTT; CDR3: CASARGDHQRGTEAFF
size: .; V: TRBV9; J: TRBJ1-4; D: .; DNA: TGTGCCAGCAGCGTAGGAACCGGGTTAGGAAAACTGTTTTTT; CDR3: CASSVGTGLGKLFF
size: .; V: TRBV7-2; J: TRBJ2-7; D: TRBD2; DNA: TGTGCCAGCAGCTTTCAGGGGACTAGCGGTTTCGAGCAGTACTTC; CDR3: CASSFQGTSGFEQYF
size: .; V: TRBV18; J: TRBJ2-7; D: .; DNA: TGTGCCAGCTCACCAGCGGCCGCCTACGAGCAGTACTTC; CDR3: CASSPAAAYEQYF
size: .; V: TRBV28; J: TRBJ1-6; D: .; DNA: TGTGCCAGCAGCGACGGGACCCCTATACCGCCCCTCCACTTT; CDR3: CASSDGTPIPPLHF
size: .; V: TRBV5-8; J: TRBJ2-1; D: .; DNA: TGTGCCAGCAGCCCCCGGGGTGAGCAGTTCTTC; CDR3: CASSPRGEQFF
size: .; V: TRBV4-1; J: TRBJ2-7; D: .; DNA: TGCGCCAGCAGCCAAGATAGGGACCACGAGCAGTACTTC; CDR3: CASSQDRDHEQYF
size: .; V: TRBV6-6; J: TRBJ1-1; D: TRBD1; DNA: TGTGCCAGCAGTAAACAGGGGACAGATGAAGCTTTCTTT; CDR3: CASSKQGTDEAFF
size: few; V: TRBV4-1; J: TRBJ1-2; D: .; DNA: TGCGCCAGCAGGGCCTCAGGGCTGGCAGGGGGCTACACCTTC; CDR3: CASRASGLAGGYTF
size: .; V: TRBV15; J: TRBJ1-4; D: .; DNA: TGTGCCACCAGCAGGGGGACGGGGAGTGCAACTAATGAAAAACTGTTTTTT; CDR3: CATSRGTGSATNEKLFF